This T cell receptor beta chain originates from a study of blood T cell repertoires in COVID-19. Study information: The United States, Italy and Spain were the sources of the acute and convalescent COVID-19 samples. PBMCs, B-cell-depleted T cells, or T cells were the source of the cDNA or gDNA that made up the material.

The germline gives CDR1 SGHVS, CDR2 FNYEAQ. The CDR3 length is 15 residues. J lost 2 bases, V lost 5 bases, and 9 bases had no gene match. Per the study methods: By means of reference gene primer amplification, nucleated cell counts were estimated. Only in-frame clones appear in the TCRdb table, and some are missing; sequencing was by immunoSEQ multiplex PCR. That table gives V, J and clone size, and the DNA gave D and trimming. The sample has about 110,000 clones; 70% to 90% are singletons. The origin of this receptor is a woman in her forties or fifties with acute or convalescent COVID-19. The chain combines TRBV7-6 with TRBJ2-7; 7 bases match TRBD1. The sequencing input was peripheral blood. CDR3: CASSTRQGGAYEQYF. The DNA for the CDR3 is TGTGCCAGCAGCACCCGACAGGGCGGTGCCTACGAGCAGTACTTC.